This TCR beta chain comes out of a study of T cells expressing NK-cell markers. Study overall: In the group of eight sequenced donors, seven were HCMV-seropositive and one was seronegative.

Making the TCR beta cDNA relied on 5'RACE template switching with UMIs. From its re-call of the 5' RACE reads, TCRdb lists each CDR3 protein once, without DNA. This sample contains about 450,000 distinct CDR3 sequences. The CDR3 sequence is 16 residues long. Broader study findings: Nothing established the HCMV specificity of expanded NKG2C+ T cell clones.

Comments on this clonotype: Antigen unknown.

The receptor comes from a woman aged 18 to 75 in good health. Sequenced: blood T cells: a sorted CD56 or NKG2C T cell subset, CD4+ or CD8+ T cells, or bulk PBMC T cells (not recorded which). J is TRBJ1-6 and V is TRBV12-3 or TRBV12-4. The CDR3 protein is CASSSRGGPYNSPLHF.